This T cell receptor beta chain was obtained from a study of T cells in Graves' hyperthyroidism and ophthalmopathy. Study overall: Blood from the periphery was taken at initial diagnosis, before any treatment.

The source material, RNA transcripts, was used to amplify TCR beta CDR3 regions. When the TCR CDR3 underwent first-round RT-PCR, the HTBI primer set was used. TCRdb re-called the multiplex PCR reads with MiXCR, one entry per CDR3 protein. The sample consists of roughly 740,000 distinct CDR3 sequences, around 17% of them appearing once. Findings of the study overall: Most thyroid clonotypes expanded above 0.001 were also detected in blood.

Hyperthyroidism patients were newly diagnosed, had disease duration under 2 months, and were aged 18 to 65 years. Fresh peripheral blood, about 9.6 ml, yielded the PBMCs. Ten or more counts support this clonotype. Its antigen is still unknown. Germline V CDR1 and CDR2: SGHAT, FQDESV (reference sequence). The CDR3 totals 16 residues. The trim removed 5 bases at V and 7 bases at J, leaving 12 bases unmatched. Sequenced material: blood. The chain combines TRBV11-1 with TRBJ2-1; 9 bases align to TRBD2. This clonotype was obtained from a man aged 18 to 29 with Graves' hyperthyroidism. The CDR3 loop is CASSDWAGGPVNEQFF. The CDR3, as DNA: TGTGCCAGCAGCGATTGGGCGGGAGGGCCGGTAAATGAGCAGTTCTTC.